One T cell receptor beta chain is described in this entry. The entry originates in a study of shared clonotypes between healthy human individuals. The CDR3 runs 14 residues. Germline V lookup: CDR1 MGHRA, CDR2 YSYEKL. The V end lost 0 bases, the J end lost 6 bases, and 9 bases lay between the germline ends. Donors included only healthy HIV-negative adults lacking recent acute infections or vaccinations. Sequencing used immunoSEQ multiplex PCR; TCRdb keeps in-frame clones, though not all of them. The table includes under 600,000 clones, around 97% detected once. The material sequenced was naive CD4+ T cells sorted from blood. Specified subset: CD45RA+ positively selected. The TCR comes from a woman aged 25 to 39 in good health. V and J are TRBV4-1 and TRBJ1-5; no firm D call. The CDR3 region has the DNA TGCGCCAGCAGCCAAGATTCGGTGGTTCAGCCCCAGCATTTT. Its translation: CASSQDSVVQPQHF.